This T cell receptor beta chain was captured by sequencing in a study of blood T cells in healthy people across ages. Turning to the study itself: About one barcoded TCR beta cDNA was captured per two T cells. Study findings and constraints: Roughly linear declines in TCR beta diversity per million T cells occurred with age.

The sample holds many counts of this clonotype. No antigen is known for it. PCR was performed a second time for about 7 to 12 cycles using a sample-barcoded 5' primer and a J-beta primer mix. Every molecule of cDNA carried a tag from a template-switch adaptor with 12 random nucleotides. TCRdb redid the calling of the 5' RACE reads with MiXCR, one entry per CDR3 protein. The sample carries over 1,500,000 distinct CDR3 sequences, roughly two fifths recorded once. Trimming left V 3 bases short and J 1 base short, with 10 bases between. Germline lookup yields CDR1 SQVTM and CDR2 ANQGSEA. The CDR3 length is 14 residues.

The chain recombines TRBV29-1 with TRBJ2-1; the D call may be TRBD1 or TRBD2 (5 bases each). Sequenced material: blood. The receptor was isolated from a human donor in good health. The CDR3 protein is CSVDKRGSYNEQFF. The CDR3, as DNA: TGCAGCGTTGATAAGAGGGGTTCCTACAATGAGCAGTTCTTC.